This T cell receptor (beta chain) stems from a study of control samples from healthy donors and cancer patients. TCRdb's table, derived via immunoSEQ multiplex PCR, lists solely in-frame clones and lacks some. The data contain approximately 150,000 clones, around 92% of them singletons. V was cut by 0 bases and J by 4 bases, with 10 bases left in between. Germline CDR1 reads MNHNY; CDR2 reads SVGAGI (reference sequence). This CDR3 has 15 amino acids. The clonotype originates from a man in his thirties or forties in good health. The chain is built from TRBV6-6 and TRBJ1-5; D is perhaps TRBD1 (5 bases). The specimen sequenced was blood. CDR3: CASSYSGRVNQPQHF. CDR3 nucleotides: TGTGCCAGCAGTTACTCGGGACGGGTAAATCAGCCCCAGCATTTT.